The 7 T cell receptor beta chains below come from one sample, sequenced in a study of PD-L1 blockade in urothelial cancer. Time point indicated: pretreatment peripheral blood. Assay: immunoSEQ multiplex PCR; the TCRdb copy retains only in-frame clones and omits some. Of 45,000 to 70,000 clones listed, over 75% were seen once; the top ten hold more than 15%. Specimen: PBMCs, collected around atezolizumab (anti-PD-L1) treatment. The origin of the receptors is a man between 70 and 80 years old with urothelial cancer.

The J gene is TRBJ1-1, the V gene TRBV18; the D gene is possibly TRBD1 (5 bases). The CDR3 runs 15 residues. The V gene's germline CDR1 is KGHSH and CDR2 LQKENI. V was trimmed by 5 bases and J by 0 bases, leaving 13 bases between them. This CDR3 reads CASSFMTEVNTEAFF. The CDR3 region has the DNA TGTGCCAGCTCATTTATGACAGAAGTGAACACTGAAGCTTTCTTT.

CDR3 region: CASSGTGASNNEQFF. The DNA of the CDR3 is TGTGCCAGCAGTGGGACAGGGGCTTCTAACAATGAGCAGTTCTTC. The chain has TRBV5-4 and TRBJ2-1; 10 positions match TRBD1. The CDR3 is made up of 15 amino acids. Unmatched junction bases numbered 7, after V lost 5 bases and J lost 5 bases. Per the germline V gene, CDR1 is SGHNT and CDR2 is YYREEE (reference sequence).

The rearrangement joins TRBV29-1 to TRBJ2-2; 7 bases line up with TRBD2. CDR1 and CDR2 (germline): SQVTM, ANQGSEA. The CDR3 totals 14 residues. J gave up 6 bases and V 5 bases, and 9 bases lay outside the gene matches. This CDR3 is CSVSGTSVSGELFF. As DNA, the CDR3 is TGCAGCGTTTCAGGTACTAGCGTATCCGGGGAGCTGTTTTTT.

The chain is built from TRBV21-1 and TRBJ2-3; the table's D call TRBD2 went unverified against the DNA. TRBV21-1 is noted as a pseudogene. This CDR3 is built from 18 residues. CDR3 coding DNA: TGTGCCAGCCCCCCGCAAGGGACTAGCGGAGAGGGGGGGAGATACGCGTATTTT. This encodes CASPPQGTSGEGGRYAYF.

The V call is TRBV5-4, the J call TRBJ2-1, with D possibly being TRBD2 (6 bases). The CDR3 is made up of 16 amino acids. Germline CDR1 reads SGHNT; CDR2 reads YYREEE (reference sequence). Trimming left V 0 bases short and J 0 bases short, with 10 bases between. CDR3 loop: CASSLGAGNSYNEQFF. In nucleotides, the CDR3 is TGTGCCAGCAGCTTGGGGGCGGGGAACTCCTACAATGAGCAGTTCTTC.

The chain uses TRBV21-1 and TRBJ2-7; the table calls TRBD2, which could not be checked here. TRBV21-1 is given as a pseudogene. CDR3 size: 22 residues. The CDR3 is CASSLGGRGLLAGGRWGYEQYF. In DNA form, the CDR3 reads TGTGCCAGCAGCTTAGGGGGGAGGGGTCTGTTAGCGGGAGGAAGGTGGGGCTACGAGCAGTACTTC.

This chain uses TRBV19 with TRBJ2-7, with no clear D. With 4 bases removed from V and 3 bases from J, the gap between germline ends came to 10 bases. The germline V gene has CDR1 LNHDA and CDR2 SQIVND (reference sequence). This CDR3 contains 13 residues. CDR3 bases: TGTGCCAGTAGTAGGAACAGAATCTACGAGCAGTACTTC. It is translated as CASSRNRIYEQYF.